What follows describes a single T cell receptor (beta chain). Its antigen is unknown. Germline CDR1 reads SGHDT; CDR2 reads YYEEEE. Deletions cut 0 bases from V and 12 bases from J, with 6 bases between. The CDR3 is made up of 11 amino acids. Reverse transcribing all isolated RNA meant expressed TCRB transcripts were sequenced. The table came from immunoSEQ multiplex PCR; TCRdb's copy has only in-frame clones and leaves some out. Among more than 300,000 clones listed, under 8.5% were seen once. The data were obtained in a study of beta chain features in type 1 diabetes. Findings and caveats of the study: Sequencing from cDNA could over-represent high-TCR-expressing cells.

The origin of this receptor is a woman younger than 35 in good health. The sample comprised central memory CD4+ T cells from blood. V and J are TRBV5-6 and TRBJ1-4, with D unresolved. CDR3 in amino acids: CASSLGLELFF. The CDR3 region has the DNA TGTGCCAGCAGCTTGGGGTTGGAACTGTTTTTT. Using reference TRBV5-6 and TRBJ1-4 for the parts outside the CDR3, the full variable domain is DAGVTQSPTHLIKTRGQQVTLRCSPKSGHDTVSWYQQALGQGPQFIFQYYEEEERQRGNFPDRFSGHQFPNYSSELNVNALLLGDSALYLCASSLGLELFFGSGTQLSVL.